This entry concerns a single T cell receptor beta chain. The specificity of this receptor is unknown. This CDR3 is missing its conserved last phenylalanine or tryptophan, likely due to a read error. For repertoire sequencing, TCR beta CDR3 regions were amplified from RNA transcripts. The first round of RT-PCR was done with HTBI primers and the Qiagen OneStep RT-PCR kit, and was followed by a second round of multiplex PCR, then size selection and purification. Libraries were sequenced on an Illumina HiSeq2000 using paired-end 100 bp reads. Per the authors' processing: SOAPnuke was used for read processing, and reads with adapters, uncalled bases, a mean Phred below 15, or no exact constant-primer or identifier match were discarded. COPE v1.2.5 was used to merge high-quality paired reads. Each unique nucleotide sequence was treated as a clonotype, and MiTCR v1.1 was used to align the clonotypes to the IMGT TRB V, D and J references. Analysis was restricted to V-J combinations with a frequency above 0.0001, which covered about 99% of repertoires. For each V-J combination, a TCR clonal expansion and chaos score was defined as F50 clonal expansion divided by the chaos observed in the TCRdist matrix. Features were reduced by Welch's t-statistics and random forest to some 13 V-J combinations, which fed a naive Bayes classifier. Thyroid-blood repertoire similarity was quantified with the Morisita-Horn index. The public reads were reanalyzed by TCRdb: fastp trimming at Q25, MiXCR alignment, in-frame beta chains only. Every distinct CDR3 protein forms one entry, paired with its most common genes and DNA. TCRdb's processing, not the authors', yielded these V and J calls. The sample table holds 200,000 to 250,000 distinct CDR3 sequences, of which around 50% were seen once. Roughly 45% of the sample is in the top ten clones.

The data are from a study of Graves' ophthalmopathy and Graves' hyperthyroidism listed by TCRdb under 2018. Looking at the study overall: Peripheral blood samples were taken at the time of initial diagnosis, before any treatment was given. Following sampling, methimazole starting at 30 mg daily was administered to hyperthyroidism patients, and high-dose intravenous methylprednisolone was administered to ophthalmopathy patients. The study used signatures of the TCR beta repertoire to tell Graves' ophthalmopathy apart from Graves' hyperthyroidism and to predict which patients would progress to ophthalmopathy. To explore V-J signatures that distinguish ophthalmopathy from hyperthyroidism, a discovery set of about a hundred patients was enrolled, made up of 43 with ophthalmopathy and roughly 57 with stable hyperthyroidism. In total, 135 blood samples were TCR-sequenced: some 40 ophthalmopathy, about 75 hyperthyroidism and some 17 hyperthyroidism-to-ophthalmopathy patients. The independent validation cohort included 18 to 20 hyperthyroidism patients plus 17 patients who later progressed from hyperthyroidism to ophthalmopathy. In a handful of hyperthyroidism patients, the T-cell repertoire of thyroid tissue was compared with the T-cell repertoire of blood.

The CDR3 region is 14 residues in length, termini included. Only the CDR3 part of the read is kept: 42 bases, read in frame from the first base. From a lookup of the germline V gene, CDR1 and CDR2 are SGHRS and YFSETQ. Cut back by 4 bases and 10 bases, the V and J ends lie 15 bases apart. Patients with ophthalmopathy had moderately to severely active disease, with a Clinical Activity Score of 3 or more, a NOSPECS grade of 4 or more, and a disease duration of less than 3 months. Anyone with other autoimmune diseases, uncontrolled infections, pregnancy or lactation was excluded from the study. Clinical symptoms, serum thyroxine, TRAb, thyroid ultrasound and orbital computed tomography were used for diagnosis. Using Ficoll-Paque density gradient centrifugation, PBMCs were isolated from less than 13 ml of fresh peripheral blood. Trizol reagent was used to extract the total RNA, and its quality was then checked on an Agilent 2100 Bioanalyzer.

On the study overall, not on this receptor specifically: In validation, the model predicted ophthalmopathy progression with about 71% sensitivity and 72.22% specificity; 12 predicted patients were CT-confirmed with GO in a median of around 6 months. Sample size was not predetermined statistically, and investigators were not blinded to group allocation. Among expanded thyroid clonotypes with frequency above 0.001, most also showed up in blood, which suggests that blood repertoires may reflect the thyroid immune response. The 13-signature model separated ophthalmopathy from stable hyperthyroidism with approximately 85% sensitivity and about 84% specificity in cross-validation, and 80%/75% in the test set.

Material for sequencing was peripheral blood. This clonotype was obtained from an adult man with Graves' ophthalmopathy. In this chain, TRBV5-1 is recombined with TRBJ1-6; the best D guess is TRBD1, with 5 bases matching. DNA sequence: TGCGCCAGCAGCCCCGGGACCGGGGAGTCACCCCTCCACCTT. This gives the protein CASSPGTGESPLHL.